This T cell receptor (beta chain) was documented in a study of blood T cell repertoires in COVID-19. About the study: Collection of acute and convalescent COVID-19 samples took place in the United States, Italy and Spain. Nucleic acid was either cDNA or gDNA, and it came from T cells, B-cell-depleted T cells, or PBMCs.

Germline V gene data show CDR1 as LGHDT and CDR2 as YNNKEL (reference sequence). This CDR3 is 13 amino acids long. With 4 bases removed from V and 2 bases from J, the gap between germline ends came to 9 bases. In the original workflow: It was from reference gene primer amplification that nucleated cell counts were estimated. Repertoires were generated with immunoSEQ multiplex PCR, while TCRdb's copy carries only in-frame clones and drops some. The D gene and trimming were derived from the DNA, and the V and J assignments and clone size from that table. Of about 330,000 clones in the sample, about four fifths were seen once.

Sequencing was performed on peripheral blood. This clonotype was sampled from a woman aged 50 to 65 with acute or convalescent COVID-19. The rearrangement links TRBV3-1 (or the pseudogene TRBV3-2) to TRBJ2-7; D is possibly TRBD2 (5 bases). The CDR3 reads CASSLRRTYEQYF. The CDR3 DNA sequence: TGTGCCAGCAGCCTAAGGAGGACCTACGAGCAGTACTTC.